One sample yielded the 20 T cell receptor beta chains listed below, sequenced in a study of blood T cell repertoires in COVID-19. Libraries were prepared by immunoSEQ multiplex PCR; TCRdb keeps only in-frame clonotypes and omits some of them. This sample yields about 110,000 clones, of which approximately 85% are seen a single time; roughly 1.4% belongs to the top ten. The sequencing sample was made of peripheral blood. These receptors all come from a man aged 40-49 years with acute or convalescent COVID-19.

This CDR3 reads CASSWDRGNTEAFF. The CDR3, as DNA: TGTGCCAGCAGTTGGGACAGGGGGAACACTGAAGCTTTCTTT. The chain joins TRBV6-5 to TRBJ1-1; 10 bases map to TRBD1. The J segment lost 1 base and the V segment lost 4 bases, leaving 0 bases of the junction unmatched. The CDR3 length is 14 residues. Germline V CDR1 and CDR2: MNHEY, SVGAGI.

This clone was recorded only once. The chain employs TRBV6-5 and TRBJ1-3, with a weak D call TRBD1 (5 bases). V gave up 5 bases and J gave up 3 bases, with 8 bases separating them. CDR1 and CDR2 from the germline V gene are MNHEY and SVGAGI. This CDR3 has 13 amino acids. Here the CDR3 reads CASSRQIGNTIYF. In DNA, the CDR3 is TGTGCCAGCAGTAGACAGATTGGAAACACCATATATTTT.

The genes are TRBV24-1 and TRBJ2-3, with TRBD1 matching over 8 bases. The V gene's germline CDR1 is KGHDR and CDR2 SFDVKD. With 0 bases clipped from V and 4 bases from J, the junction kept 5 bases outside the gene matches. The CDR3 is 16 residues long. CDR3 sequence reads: CATSDLGRGQPDTQYF. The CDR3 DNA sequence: TGTGCCACCAGTGATTTGGGCAGGGGGCAGCCAGATACGCAGTATTTT.

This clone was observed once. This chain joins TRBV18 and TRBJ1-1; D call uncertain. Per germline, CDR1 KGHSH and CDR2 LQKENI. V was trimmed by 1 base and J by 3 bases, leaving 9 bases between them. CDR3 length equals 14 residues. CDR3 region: CASSPRGGHTEAFF. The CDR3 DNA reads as TGTGCCAGCTCACCACGGGGAGGGCACACTGAAGCTTTCTTT.

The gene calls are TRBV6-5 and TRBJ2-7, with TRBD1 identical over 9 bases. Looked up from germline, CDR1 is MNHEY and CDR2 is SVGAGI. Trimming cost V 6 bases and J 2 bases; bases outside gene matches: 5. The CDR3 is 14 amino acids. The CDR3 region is CASRHRDRAYEQYF. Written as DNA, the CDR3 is TGTGCCAGCAGACATAGGGACAGGGCCTACGAGCAGTACTTC.

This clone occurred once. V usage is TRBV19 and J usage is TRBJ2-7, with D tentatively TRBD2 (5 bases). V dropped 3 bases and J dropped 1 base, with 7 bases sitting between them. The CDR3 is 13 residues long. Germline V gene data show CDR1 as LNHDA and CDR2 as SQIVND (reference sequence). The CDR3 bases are TGTGCCAGTAGTATGACTAAGTCCTACGAGCAGTACTTC. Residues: CASSMTKSYEQYF.

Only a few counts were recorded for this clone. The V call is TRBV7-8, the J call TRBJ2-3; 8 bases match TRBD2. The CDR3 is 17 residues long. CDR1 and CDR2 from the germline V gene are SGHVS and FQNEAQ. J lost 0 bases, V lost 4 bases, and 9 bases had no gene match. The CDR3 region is CASSSARGGRSTDTQYF. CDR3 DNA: TGTGCCAGCAGCTCTGCGAGGGGCGGGAGGAGCACAGATACGCAGTATTTT.

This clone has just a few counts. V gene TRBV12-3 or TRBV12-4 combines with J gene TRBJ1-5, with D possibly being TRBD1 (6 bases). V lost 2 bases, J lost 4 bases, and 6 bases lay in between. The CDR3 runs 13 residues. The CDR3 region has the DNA TGTGCCAGCAGTTTAACAGGGAATCAGCCCCAGCATTTT. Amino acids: CASSLTGNQPQHF.

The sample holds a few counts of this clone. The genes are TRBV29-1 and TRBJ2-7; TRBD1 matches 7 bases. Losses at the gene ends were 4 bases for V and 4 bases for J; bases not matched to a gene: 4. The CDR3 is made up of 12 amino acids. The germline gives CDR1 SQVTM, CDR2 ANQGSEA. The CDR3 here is CSVGTGPYEQYF. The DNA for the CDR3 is TGCAGCGTTGGGACAGGACCGTACGAGCAGTACTTC.

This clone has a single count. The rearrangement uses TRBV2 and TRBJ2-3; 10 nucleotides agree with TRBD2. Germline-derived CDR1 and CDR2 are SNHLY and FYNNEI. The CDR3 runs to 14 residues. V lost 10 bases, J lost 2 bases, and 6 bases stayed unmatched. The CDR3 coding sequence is TGTGCCACCTTGAGCGGGGGGGCCACAGATACGCAGTATTTT. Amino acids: CATLSGGATDTQYF.

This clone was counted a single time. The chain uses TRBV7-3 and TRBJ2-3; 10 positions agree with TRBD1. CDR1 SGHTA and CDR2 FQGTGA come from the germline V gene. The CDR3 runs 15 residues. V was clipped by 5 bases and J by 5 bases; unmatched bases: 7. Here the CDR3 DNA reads TGTGCCAGCAGCCTTAGACAGGGGGCCAGAGATACGCAGTATTTT. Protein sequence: CASSLRQGARDTQYF. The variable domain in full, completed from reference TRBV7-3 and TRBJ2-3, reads GAGVSQTPSNKVTEKGKYVELRCDPISGHTALYWYRQSLGQGPEFLIYFQGTGAADDSGLPNDRFFAVRPEGSVSTLKIQRTERGDSAVYLCASSLRQGARDTQYFGPGTRLTVL.

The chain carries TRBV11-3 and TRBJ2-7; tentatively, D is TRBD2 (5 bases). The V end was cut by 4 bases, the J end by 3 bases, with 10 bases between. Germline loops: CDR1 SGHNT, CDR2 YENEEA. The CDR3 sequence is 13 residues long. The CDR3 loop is CASSSRRGYEQYF. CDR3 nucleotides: TGTGCCAGCAGCTCCCGCCGGGGCTACGAGCAGTACTTC.

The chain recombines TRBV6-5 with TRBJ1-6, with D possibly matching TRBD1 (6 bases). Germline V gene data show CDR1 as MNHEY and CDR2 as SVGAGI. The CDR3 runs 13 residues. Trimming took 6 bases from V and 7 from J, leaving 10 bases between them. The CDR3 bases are TGTGCCAGCAGGCCGGACAGCAATTCACCCCTCCACTTT. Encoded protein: CASRPDSNSPLHF.

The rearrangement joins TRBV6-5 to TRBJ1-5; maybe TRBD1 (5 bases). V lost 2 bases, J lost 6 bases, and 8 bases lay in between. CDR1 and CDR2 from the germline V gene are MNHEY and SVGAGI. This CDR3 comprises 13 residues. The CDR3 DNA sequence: TGTGCCAGCAGTTACGGGGGGACTCAGCCCCAGCATTTT. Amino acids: CASSYGGTQPQHF.

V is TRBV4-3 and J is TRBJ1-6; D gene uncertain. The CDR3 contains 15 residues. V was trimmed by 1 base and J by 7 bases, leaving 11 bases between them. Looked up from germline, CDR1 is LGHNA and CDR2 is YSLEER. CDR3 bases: TGCGCCAGCAGCCAAGCTCGCAGGAAAAATTCACCCCTCCACTTT. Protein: CASSQARRKNSPLHF.

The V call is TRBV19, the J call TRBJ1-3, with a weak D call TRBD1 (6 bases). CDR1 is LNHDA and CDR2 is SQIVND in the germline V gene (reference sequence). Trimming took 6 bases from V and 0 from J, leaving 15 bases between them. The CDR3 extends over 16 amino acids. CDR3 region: CASRQGTPSSGNTIYF. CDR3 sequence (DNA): TGTGCCAGTAGGCAGGGGACCCCGAGCTCTGGAAACACCATATATTTT.

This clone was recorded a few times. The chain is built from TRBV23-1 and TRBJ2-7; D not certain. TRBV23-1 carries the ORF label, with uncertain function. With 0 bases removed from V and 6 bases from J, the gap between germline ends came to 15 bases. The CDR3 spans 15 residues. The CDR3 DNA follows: TGCGCCAGCAGTCAATCCAGGCTACTCCGTGGCGAGCAGTACTTC. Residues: CASSQSRLLRGEQYF.

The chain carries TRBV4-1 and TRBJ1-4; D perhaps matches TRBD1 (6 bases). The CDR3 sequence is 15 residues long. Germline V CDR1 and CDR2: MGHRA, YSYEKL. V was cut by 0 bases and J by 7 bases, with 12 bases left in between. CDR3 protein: CASSQDQGRGEKLFF. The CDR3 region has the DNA TGCGCCAGCAGCCAAGATCAGGGGAGGGGTGAAAAACTGTTTTTT.

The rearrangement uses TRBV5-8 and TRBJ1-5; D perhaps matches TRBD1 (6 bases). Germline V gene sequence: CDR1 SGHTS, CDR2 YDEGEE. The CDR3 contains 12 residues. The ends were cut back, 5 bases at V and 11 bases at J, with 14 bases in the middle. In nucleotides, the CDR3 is TGTGCCAGCAGGCTGCAGGGGCTGGCCCAGCATTTT. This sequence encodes CASRLQGLAQHF.

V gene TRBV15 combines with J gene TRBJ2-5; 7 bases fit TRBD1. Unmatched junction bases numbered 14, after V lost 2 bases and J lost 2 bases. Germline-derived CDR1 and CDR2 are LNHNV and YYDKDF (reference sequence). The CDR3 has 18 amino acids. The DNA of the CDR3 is TGTGCCACCAGCAGACATCTCCTCCCGACAGGGCGACAAGAGACCCAGTACTTC. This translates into CATSRHLLPTGRQETQYF.